This TCR beta chain was identified in a study of shared clonotypes between healthy human individuals. Study summary: Every donor yielded three CD4 naive, three CD4 memory, two CD8 naive and one CD8 memory plate.

V shed 0 bases, J shed 6 bases, and the junction held 5 bases outside the gene matches. CDR3 size: 14 residues. Looked up from germline, CDR1 is SGHTA and CDR2 is FQGNSA. Repertoires were generated with immunoSEQ multiplex PCR, while TCRdb's copy carries only in-frame clones and drops some. The table shows some 2.3 million clones, with 90% to 95% occurring only once. This clone was seen only once. The sequence was collected from a man in his late teens or twenties in good health. Some clones in this sample may be carry-over from other donors' samples. This chain joins TRBV7-2 and TRBJ2-7; TRBD1 aligns across 7 bases. The material sequenced was naive CD4+ T cells from PBMCs. Subset meaning: CD45RA+ positively selected. In nucleotides, the CDR3 is TGTGCCAGCAGCTTAGCAGGGGGCTGGAGCGAGCAGTACTTC. Its translation: CASSLAGGWSEQYF.